Sequencing of this TCR beta chain was carried out in a study of CD8 T cells in ankylosing spondylitis. The study, taken as a whole, reports: Earlier literature documents some of the motif variants in reactive arthritis synovial fluid and blood. Disease-associated clonotypes exhibited CD8+ identity and were relatively infrequent in peripheral blood. Within matched ankylosing spondylitis synovial fluid, disease-linked clones were reportedly significantly enriched. A TCR beta motif of fewer than ten highly homologous variants seemed to mark ankylosing spondylitis blood.

Trimming removed 2 bases at V and 6 bases at J, with 14 bases between. The CDR3 is 14 residues long. Germline V CDR1 and CDR2: DFQATT, SNEGSKA (reference sequence). This clonotype was seen a handful of times. The antigen remains unidentified. It was by quantitative 5'-RACE with molecular barcodes that TCR beta libraries were made. TCRdb passed the 5' RACE reads through MiXCR, listing each CDR3 protein once. The table has 500,000 to 550,000 distinct CDR3 sequences, about 13% seen once; the top ten hold approximately 6.3%. Sequenced material: blood, either unsorted or a sorted T cell fraction (not recorded which). The rearrangement links TRBV20-1 to TRBJ2-1; TRBD2 is a possible D gene (6 bases). The TCR sequence derives from a male donor with ankylosing spondylitis. CDR3 DNA: TGCAGTGCTAGACACCAGGAGGGTGTCAATGAGCAGTTCTTC. It translates to CSARHQEGVNEQFF.